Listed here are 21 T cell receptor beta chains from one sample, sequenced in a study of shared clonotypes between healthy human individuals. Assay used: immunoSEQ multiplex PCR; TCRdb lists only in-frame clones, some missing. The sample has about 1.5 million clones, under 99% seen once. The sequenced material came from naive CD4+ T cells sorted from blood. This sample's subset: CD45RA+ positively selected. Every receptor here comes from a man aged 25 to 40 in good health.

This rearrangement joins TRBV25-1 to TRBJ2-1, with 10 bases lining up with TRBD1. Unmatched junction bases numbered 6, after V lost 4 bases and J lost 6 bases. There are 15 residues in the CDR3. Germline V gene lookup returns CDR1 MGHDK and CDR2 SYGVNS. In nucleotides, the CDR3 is TGTGCCAGCAGTGTCACCGGACAGGGGGTCAATGAGCAGTTCTTC. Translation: CASSVTGQGVNEQFF.

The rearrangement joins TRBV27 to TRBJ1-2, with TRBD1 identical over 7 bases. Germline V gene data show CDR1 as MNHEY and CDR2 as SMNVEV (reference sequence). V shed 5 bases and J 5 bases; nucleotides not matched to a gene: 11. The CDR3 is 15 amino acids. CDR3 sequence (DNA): TGTGCCAGCAGTCCCTTGACGACAGGGAAATATGGCTACACCTTC. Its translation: CASSPLTTGKYGYTF.

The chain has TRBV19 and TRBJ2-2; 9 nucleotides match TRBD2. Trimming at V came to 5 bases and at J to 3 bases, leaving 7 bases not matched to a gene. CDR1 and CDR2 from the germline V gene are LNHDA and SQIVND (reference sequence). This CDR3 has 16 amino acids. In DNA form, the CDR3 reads TGTGCCAGTAGTTGGTCAAGCGGGAGGTACACCGGGGAGCTGTTTTTT. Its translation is CASSWSSGRYTGELFF.

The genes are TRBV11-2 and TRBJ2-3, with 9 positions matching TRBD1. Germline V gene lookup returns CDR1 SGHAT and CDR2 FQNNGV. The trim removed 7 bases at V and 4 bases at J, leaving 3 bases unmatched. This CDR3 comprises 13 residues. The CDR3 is CASTGTGSDTQYF. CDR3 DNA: TGTGCCAGCACCGGGACAGGGTCAGATACGCAGTATTTT.

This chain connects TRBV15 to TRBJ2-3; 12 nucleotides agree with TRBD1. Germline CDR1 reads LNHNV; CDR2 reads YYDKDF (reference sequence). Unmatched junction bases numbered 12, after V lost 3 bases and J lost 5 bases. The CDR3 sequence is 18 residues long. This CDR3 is CATSRGYRDRGREDTQYF. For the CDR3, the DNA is TGTGCCACCAGCAGGGGTTACCGGGACAGGGGGCGCGAAGATACGCAGTATTTT.

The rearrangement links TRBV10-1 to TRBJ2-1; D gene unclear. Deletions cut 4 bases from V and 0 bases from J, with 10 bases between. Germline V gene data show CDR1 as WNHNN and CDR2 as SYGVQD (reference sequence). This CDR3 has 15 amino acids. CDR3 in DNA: TGCGCCAGCAGTGCCGGACGCCGCTCCTACAATGAGCAGTTCTTC. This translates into CASSAGRRSYNEQFF.

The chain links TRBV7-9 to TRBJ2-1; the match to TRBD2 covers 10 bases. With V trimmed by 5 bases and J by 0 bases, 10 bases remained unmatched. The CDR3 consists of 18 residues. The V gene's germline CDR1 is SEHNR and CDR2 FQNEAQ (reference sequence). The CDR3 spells CASSLGTSDRSSYNEQFF. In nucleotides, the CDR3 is TGTGCCAGCAGCCTCGGGACTAGCGACCGGAGCTCCTACAATGAGCAGTTCTTC.

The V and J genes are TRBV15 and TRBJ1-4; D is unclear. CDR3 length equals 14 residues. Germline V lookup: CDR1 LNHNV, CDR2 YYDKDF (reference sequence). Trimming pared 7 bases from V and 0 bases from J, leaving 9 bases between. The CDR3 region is CATNQRATNEKLFF. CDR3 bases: TGTGCCACCAACCAGCGGGCAACTAATGAAAAACTGTTTTTT.

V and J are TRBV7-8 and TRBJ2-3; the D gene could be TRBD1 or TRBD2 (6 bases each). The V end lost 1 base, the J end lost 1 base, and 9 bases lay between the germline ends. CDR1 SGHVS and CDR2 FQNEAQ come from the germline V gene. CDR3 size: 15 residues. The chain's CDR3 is CASSLERGGTDTQYF. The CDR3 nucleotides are TGTGCCAGCAGCTTAGAGAGGGGGGGCACAGATACGCAGTATTTT. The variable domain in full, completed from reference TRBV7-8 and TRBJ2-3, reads GAGVSQSPRYKVAKRGQDVALRCDPISGHVSLFWYQQALGQGPEFLTYFQNEAQLDKSGLPSDRFFAERPEGSVSTLKIQRTQQEDSAVYLCASSLERGGTDTQYFGPGTRLTVL.

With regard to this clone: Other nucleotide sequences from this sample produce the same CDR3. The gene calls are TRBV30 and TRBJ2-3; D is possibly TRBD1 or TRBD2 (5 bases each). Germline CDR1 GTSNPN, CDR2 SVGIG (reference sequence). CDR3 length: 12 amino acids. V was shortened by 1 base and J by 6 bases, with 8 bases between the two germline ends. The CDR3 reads CAWSGGADTQYF. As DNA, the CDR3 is TGTGCCTGGAGTGGAGGGGCGGATACGCAGTATTTT.

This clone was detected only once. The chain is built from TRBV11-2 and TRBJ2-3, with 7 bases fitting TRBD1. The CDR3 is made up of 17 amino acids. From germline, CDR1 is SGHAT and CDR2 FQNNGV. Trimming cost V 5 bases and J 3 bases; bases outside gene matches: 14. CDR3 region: CASSPQTGQFGTDTQYF. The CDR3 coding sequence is TGTGCCAGCAGCCCCCAGACAGGGCAGTTCGGAACAGATACGCAGTATTTT.

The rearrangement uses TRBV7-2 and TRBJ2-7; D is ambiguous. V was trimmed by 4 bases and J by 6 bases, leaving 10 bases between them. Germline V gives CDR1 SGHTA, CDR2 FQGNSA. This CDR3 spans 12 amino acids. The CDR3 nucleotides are TGTGCCAGCAGCTCGTTTCGGAGCGAGCAGTACTTC. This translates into CASSSFRSEQYF.

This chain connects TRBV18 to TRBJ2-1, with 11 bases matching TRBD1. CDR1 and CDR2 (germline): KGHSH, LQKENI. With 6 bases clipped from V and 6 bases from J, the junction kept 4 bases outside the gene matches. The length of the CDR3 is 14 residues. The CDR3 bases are TGTGCCAGCTCCCGGGACAGGGGGATCAATGAGCAGTTCTTC. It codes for CASSRDRGINEQFF.

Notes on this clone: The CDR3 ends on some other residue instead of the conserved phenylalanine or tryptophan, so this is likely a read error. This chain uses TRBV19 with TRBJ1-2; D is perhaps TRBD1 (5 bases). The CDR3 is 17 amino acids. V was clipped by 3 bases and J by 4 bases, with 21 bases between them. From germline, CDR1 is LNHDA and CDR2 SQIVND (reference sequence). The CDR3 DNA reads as TGTGCCAGTAGTATCCCAAGGCGGGACGGCCATGGCTATGGCTACACCTCC. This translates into CASSIPRRDGHGYGYTS.

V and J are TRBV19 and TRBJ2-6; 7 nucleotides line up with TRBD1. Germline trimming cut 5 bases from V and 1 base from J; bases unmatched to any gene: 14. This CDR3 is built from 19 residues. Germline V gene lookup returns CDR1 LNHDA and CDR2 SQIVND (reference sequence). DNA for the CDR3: TGTGCCAGTAGTCCTTTCGCGACAGGGTGGTCGTCTGGGGCCAACGTCCTGACTTTC. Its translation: CASSPFATGWSSGANVLTF.

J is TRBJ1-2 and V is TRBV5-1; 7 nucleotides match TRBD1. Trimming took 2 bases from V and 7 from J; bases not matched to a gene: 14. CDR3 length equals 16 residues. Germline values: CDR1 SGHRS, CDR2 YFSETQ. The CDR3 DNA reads TGCGCCAGCAGCTTATTAACCGGACAGGTCCAGGGTGGCTACACCTTC. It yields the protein CASSLLTGQVQGGYTF.

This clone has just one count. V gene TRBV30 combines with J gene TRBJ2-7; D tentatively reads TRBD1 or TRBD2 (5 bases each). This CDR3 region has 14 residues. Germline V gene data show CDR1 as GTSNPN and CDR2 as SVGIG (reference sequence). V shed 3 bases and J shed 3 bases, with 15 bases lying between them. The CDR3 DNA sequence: TGTGCCTGGAGCAGACGCCGGGACGGCTACGAGCAGTACTTC. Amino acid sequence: CAWSRRRDGYEQYF.

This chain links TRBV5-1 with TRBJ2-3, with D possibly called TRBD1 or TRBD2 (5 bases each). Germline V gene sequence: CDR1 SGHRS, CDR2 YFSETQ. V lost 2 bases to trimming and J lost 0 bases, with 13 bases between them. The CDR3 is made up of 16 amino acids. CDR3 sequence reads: CASSLSGTPSTDTQYF. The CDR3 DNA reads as TGCGCCAGCAGCTTAAGTGGGACGCCTAGCACAGATACGCAGTATTTT.

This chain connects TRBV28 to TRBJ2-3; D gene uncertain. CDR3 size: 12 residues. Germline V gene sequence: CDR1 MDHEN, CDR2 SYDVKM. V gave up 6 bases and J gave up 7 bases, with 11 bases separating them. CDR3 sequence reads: CASSPDDYTQYF. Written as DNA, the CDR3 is TGTGCCAGCAGCCCGGACGATTATACGCAGTATTTT.

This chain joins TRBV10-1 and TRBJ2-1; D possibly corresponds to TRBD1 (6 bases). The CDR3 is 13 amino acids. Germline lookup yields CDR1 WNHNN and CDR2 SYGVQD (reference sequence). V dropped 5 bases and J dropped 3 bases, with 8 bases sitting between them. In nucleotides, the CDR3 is TGCGCCAGCAGTCTGGACAGCTACAATGAGCAGTTCTTC. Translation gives CASSLDSYNEQFF.

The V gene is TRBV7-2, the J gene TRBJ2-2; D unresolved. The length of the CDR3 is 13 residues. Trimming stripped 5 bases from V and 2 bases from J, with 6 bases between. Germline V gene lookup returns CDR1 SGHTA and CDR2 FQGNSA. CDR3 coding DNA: TGTGCCAGCAGCGGGCCAAACACCGGGGAGCTGTTTTTT. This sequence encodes CASSGPNTGELFF.